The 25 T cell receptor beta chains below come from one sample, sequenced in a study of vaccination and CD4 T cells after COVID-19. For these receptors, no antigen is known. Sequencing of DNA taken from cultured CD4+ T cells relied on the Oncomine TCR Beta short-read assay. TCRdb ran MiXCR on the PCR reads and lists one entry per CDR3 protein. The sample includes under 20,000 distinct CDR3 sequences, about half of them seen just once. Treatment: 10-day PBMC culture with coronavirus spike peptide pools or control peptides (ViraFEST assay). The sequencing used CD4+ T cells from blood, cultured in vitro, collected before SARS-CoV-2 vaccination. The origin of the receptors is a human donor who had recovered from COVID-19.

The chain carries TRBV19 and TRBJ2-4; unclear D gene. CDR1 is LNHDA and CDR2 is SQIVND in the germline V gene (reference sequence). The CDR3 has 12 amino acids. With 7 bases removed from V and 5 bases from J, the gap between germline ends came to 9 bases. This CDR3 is CASIPRENIQYF. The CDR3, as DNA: TGTGCCAGTATCCCTAGGGAAAACATTCAGTACTTC.

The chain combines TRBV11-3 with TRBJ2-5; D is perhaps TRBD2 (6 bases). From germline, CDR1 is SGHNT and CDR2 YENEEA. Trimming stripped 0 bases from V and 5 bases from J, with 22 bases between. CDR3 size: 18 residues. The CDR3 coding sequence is TGTGCCAGCAGCTTAGATCGATGGGGGGTAACCCCCTCGGAGACCCAGTACTTC. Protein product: CASSLDRWGVTPSETQYF.

The CDR3 is CASSLAGGTYGYTF. CDR3 bases: TGTGCCAGCAGCTTGGCGGGGGGCACCTATGGCTACACCTTC. The chain couples TRBV7-2 to TRBJ1-2; a weak D match, TRBD1 (6 bases). CDR3 length: 14 residues. V was shortened by 3 bases and J by 4 bases, with 12 bases between the two germline ends. Germline CDR1 SGHTA, CDR2 FQGNSA.

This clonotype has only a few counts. CDR3 sequence (DNA): TGTGCCAGCAGCCCACAGGCAGCGGATTCACCCCTCCACTTT. Encoded protein: CASSPQAADSPLHF. The chain combines TRBV9 with TRBJ1-6, with D maybe TRBD1 (5 bases). The CDR3 loop spans 14 amino acids. Per germline, CDR1 SGDLS and CDR2 YYNGEE. V lost 4 bases and J 8 bases, leaving 13 bases between the germline ends. The full variable domain, in which reference TRBV9 and TRBJ1-6 provide the parts outside the CDR3, is DSGVTQTPKHLITATGQRVTLRCSPRSGDLSVYWYQQSLDQGLQFLIQYYNGEERAKGNILERFSAQQFPDLHSELNLSSLELGDSALYFCASSPQAADSPLHFGNGTRLTVT.

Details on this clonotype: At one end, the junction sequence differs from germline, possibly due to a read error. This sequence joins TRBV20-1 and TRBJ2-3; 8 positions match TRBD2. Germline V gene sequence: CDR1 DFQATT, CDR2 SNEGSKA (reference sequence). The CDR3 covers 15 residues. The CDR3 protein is CSTSTGRGEADTQYF. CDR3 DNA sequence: TGCAGTACTAGTACCGGGAGGGGAGAGGCAGATACGCAGTATTTT.

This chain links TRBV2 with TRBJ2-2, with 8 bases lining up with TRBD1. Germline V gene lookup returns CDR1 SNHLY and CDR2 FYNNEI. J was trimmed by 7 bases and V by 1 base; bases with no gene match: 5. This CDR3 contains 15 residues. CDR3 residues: CASSEDRGLGGELFF. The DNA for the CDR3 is TGTGCCAGCAGTGAAGACAGGGGGTTAGGCGGGGAGCTGTTTTTT.

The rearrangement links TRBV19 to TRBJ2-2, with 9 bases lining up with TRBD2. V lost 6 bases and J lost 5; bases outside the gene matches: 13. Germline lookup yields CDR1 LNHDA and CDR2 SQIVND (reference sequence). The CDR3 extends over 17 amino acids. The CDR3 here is CASSQRTSGPTTGELFF. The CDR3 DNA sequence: TGTGCCAGTAGCCAGCGTACTAGCGGGCCCACTACCGGGGAGCTGTTTTTT. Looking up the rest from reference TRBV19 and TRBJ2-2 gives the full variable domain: DGGITQSPKYLFRKEGQNVTLSCEQNLNHDAMYWYRQDPGQGLRLIYYSQIVNDFQKGDIAEGYSVSREKKESFPLTVTSAQKNPTAFYLCASSQRTSGPTTGELFFGEGSRLTVL.

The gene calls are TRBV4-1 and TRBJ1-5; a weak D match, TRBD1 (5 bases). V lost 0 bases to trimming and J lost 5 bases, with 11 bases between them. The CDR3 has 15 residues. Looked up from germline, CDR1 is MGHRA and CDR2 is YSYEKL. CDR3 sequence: CASSQDGAAYQPQHF. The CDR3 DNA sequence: TGCGCCAGCAGCCAAGATGGGGCAGCTTATCAGCCCCAGCATTTT.

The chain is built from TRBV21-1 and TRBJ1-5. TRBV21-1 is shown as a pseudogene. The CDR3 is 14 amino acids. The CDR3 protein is CASSSHEGNQPQHF. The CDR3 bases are TGTGCCAGCAGCAGCCATGAGGGCAATCAGCCCCAGCATTTT.

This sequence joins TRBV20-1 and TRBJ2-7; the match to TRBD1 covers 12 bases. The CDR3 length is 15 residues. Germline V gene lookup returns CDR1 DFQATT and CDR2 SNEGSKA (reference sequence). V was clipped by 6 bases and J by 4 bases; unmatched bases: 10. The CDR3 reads CSASPGQGAAYEQYF. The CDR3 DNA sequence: TGCAGTGCAAGCCCGGGACAGGGGGCCGCGTACGAGCAGTACTTC.

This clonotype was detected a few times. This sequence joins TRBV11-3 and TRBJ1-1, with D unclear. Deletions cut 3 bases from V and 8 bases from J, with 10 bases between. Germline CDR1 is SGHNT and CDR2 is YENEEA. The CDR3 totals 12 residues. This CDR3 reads CASSLSIGEAFF. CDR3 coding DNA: TGTGCCAGCAGCTTGTCTATTGGCGAAGCTTTCTTT. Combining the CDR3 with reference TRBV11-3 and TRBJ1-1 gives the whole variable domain EAGVVQSPRYKIIEKKQPVAFWCNPISGHNTLYWYLQNLGQGPELLIRYENEEAVDDSQLPKDRFSAERLKGVDSTLKIQPAELGDSAVYLCASSLSIGEAFFGQGTRLTVV.

CDR3 DNA sequence: TGTGCCAGCAGTCCTCCGGGGTATGGCTACACCTTC. Translating gives CASSPPGYGYTF. The chain carries TRBV12-3 or TRBV12-4 and TRBJ1-2; D gene unclear. There are 12 residues in the CDR3. V lost 5 bases and J lost 5, with 9 bases in between.

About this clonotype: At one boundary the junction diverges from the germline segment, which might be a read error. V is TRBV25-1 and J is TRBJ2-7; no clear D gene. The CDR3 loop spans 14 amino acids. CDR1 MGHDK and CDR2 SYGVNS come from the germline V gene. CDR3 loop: CACRSSRVPYEQYF. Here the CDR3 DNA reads TGTGCCTGCAGATCTTCCCGGGTACCCTACGAGCAGTACTTC.

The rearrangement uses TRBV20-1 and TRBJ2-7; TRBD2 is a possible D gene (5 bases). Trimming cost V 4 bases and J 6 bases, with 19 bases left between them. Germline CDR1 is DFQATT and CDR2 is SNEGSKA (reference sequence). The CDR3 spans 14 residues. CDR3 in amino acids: CSAKSGNHMGEQYF. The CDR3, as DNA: TGCAGTGCTAAGAGCGGCAACCATATGGGCGAGCAGTACTTC.

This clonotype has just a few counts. CDR3 sequence: CSARGSTDTQYF. Written as DNA, the CDR3 is TGCAGTGCTAGGGGTAGCACAGATACGCAGTATTTT. The V and J genes are TRBV20-1 and TRBJ2-3; no firm D call. The CDR3 length is 12 residues. V lost 3 bases, J lost 0 bases, and 4 bases lay in between. The germline V gene has CDR1 DFQATT and CDR2 SNEGSKA (reference sequence).

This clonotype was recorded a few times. The chain's CDR3 is CASSPGTNYGYTF. The DNA for the CDR3 is TGTGCCAGCAGCCCCGGGACAAACTATGGCTACACCTTC. V and J are TRBV6-2 or TRBV6-3 and TRBJ1-2; possibly TRBD1 for D (6 bases). CDR1 is MNHEY and CDR2 is SVGEGT in the germline V gene. The CDR3 is made up of 13 amino acids. Trimming took off 6 bases at V and 2 bases at J, with 10 bases between the two ends.

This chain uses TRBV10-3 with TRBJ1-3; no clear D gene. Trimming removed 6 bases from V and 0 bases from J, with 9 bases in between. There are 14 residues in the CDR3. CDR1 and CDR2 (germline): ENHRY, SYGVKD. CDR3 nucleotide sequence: TGTGCCATCAGAGATAACAGCTCTGGAAACACCATATATTTT. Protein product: CAIRDNSSGNTIYF.

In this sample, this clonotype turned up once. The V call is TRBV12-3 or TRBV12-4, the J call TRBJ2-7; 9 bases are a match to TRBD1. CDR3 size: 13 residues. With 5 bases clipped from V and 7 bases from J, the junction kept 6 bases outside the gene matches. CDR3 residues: CASSNRGPGEQYF. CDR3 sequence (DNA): TGTGCCAGCAGTAACAGGGGGCCGGGGGAGCAGTACTTC.

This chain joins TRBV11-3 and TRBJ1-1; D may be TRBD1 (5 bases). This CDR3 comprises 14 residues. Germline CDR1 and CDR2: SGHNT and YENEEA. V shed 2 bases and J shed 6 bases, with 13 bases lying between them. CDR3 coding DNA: TGTGCCAGCAGCTTAACCTGGGGGGGATCTGAAGCTTTCTTT. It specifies CASSLTWGGSEAFF.

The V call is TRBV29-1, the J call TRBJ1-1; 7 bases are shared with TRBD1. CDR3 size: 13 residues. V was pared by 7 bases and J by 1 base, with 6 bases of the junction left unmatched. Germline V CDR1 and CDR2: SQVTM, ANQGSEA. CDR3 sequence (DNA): TGCAGCGCCCGACAGGGACCGAACACTGAAGCTTTCTTT. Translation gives CSARQGPNTEAFF.

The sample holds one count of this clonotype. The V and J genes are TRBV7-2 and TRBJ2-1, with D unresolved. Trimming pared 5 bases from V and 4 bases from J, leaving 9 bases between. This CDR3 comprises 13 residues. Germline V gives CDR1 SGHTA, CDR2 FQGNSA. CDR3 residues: CASSALPYNEQFF. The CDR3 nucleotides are TGTGCCAGCAGCGCTCTCCCGTACAATGAGCAGTTCTTC.

The DNA for the CDR3 is TGTGCCAGTTCTCGCGATCAGCCCCAGCATTTT. Protein: CASSRDQPQHF. This sequence joins TRBV2 and TRBJ1-5, with D uncertain. This CDR3 is 11 amino acids long. Between the trimmed V and J ends, which lost 9 bases and 5 bases, there was a span of 8 bases. Germline V gene sequence: CDR1 SNHLY, CDR2 FYNNEI.

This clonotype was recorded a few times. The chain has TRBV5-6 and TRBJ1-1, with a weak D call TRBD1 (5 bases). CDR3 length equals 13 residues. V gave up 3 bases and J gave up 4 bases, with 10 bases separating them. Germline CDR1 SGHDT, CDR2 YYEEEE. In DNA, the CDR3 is TGTGCCAGCAGCTCGGCAGGGATCACTGAAGCTTTCTTT. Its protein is CASSSAGITEAFF.

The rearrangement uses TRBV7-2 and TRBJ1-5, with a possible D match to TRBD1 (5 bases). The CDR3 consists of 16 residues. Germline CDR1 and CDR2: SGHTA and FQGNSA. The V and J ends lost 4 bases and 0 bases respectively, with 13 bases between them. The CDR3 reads CASSSRGLNSNQPQHF. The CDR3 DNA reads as TGTGCCAGCAGCTCCCGGGGCCTAAATAGCAATCAGCCCCAGCATTTT.

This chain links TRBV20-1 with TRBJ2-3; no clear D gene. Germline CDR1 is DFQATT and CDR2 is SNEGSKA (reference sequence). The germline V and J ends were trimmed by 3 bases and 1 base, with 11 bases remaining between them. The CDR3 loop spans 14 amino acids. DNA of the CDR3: TGCAGTGCTAGCGCCTTAGCAGGCACAGATACGCAGTATTTT. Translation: CSASALAGTDTQYF.